The rows below give T cell receptor beta chains drawn from one sample of a study of blood T cell repertoires in COVID-19. Sequencing used immunoSEQ multiplex PCR; TCRdb keeps in-frame clones, though not all of them. The table lists more than 200,000 clones, about nine tenths of them singletons. The sample consisted of PBMCs or T cells enriched from blood (not recorded which). These TCRs come from a man aged 40-49 years who had recovered from COVID-19. The CDR3 runs from the conserved cysteine through the conserved F or W. The D gene is left open where the match is weak. The listing skips clone size in some rows; elsewhere it reads once, few, many or a size class.

V gene	clone size	D gene	CDR3 length	J gene	CDR3 protein	CDR3 DNA
TRBV6-5	NA	TRBD2	14	TRBJ2-1	CASRLAGGSGDQFF	TGTGCCAGCAGGCTAGCGGGGGGCTCGGGCGACCAGTTCTTC
TRBV6-1	NA	NA	15	TRBJ1-5	CASSDLSPTNQPQHF	TGTGCCAGCAGTGATCTTTCACCTACTAATCAGCCCCAGCATTTT
TRBV7-2	NA	NA	13	TRBJ2-4	CASSQQDTNIQYF	TGTGCCAGCAGCCAACAAGACACGAACATTCAGTACTTC
TRBV18	NA	NA	15	TRBJ1-1	CASSPPGVAGTEAFF	TGTGCCAGCTCACCACCCGGGGTGGCTGGCACTGAAGCTTTCTTT
TRBV6-2/TRBV6-3	NA	NA	13	TRBJ1-5	CASSWAGNQPQHF	TGTGCCAGCAGTTGGGCCGGCAATCAGCCCCAGCATTTT
TRBV7-9	NA	NA	13	TRBJ1-5	CASSGGSNQPQHF	TGTGCCAGCAGCGGAGGGAGTAATCAGCCCCAGCATTTT
TRBV18	NA	NA	15	TRBJ1-5	CASSPSNAGNQPQHF	TGTGCCAGCTCACCCTCCAACGCCGGGAATCAGCCCCAGCATTTT
TRBV5-1	once	TRBD2	18	TRBJ2-7	CASSSTPGGGLSSYEQYF	TGCGCCAGCAGCTCAACCCCCGGGGGAGGGCTCAGCTCCTACGAGCAGTACTTC
TRBV9	NA	NA	12	TRBJ2-3	CASSGSTDTQYF	TGTGCCAGCAGCGGTAGTACAGATACGCAGTATTTT
TRBV18	NA	NA	11	TRBJ1-2	CASSPGEGYTF	TGTGCCAGCTCACCGGGAGAAGGCTACACCTTC
TRBV12-5	NA	NA	12	TRBJ1-2	CASALVNYGYTF	TGTGCTAGTGCTCTAGTTAACTATGGCTACACCTTC
TRBV5-6	NA	TRBD2	16	TRBJ2-1	CASSPIPWGGFNEQFF	TGTGCCAGCAGCCCGATCCCCTGGGGGGGTTTCAATGAGCAGTTCTTC
TRBV19	NA	TRBD1	15	TRBJ1-4	CASSRGGTGPEKLFF	TGTGCCAGTAGTAGAGGCGGGACAGGGCCTGAAAAACTGTTTTTT
TRBV9	NA	TRBD2	15	TRBJ2-7	CASSVELAGVYEQYF	TGTGCCAGCAGCGTAGAACTAGCGGGGGTCTACGAGCAGTACTTC
TRBV30	NA	NA	13	TRBJ2-7	CAWSSDSSYEQYF	TGTGCCTGGTCTTCGGACAGTTCCTACGAGCAGTACTTC
TRBV10-3	NA	TRBD1	14	TRBJ2-5	CAISAGGADETQYF	TGTGCCATCAGTGCAGGGGGCGCCGATGAGACCCAGTACTTC
TRBV7-6	few	NA	13	TRBJ1-2	CASSLAANYGYTF	TGTGCCAGCAGCTTAGCAGCCAACTATGGCTACACCTTC
TRBV28	NA	NA	17	TRBJ2-3	CASTAAGMGTGTDTQYF	TGTGCCAGCACCGCCGCGGGGATGGGTACGGGCACAGATACGCAGTATTTT
TRBV7-2	NA	TRBD2	14	TRBJ2-1	CASRERGPPGEQFF	TGTGCCAGCAGAGAGCGGGGGCCTCCGGGTGAGCAGTTCTTC
TRBV27	NA	TRBD2	18	TRBJ2-5	CASSPGLAGGPELETQYF	TGTGCCAGCAGTCCGGGACTAGCGGGAGGGCCTGAATTGGAGACCCAGTACTTC
TRBV19	NA	TRBD2	13	TRBJ2-7	CASSRTSGYEQYF	TGTGCCAGTAGCAGGACTAGCGGCTACGAGCAGTACTTC
TRBV4-1	NA	TRBD1	15	TRBJ2-1	CASNLDRGSYNEQFF	TGCGCCAGCAACCTGGACAGGGGCTCCTACAATGAGCAGTTCTTC
TRBV7-2	once	TRBD2	15	TRBJ2-7	CASSVAGDVGYEQYF	TGTGCCAGCAGCGTAGCGGGAGATGTCGGCTACGAGCAGTACTTC
TRBV7-8	NA	NA	13	TRBJ2-2	CASSLRFTGELFF	TGTGCCAGCAGCTTGAGATTCACCGGGGAGCTGTTTTTT
TRBV7-9	few	NA	14	TRBJ2-3	CASSLNRVPDTQYF	TGTGCCAGCAGCTTGAACAGGGTCCCAGATACGCAGTATTTT
TRBV2	NA	TRBD1	15	TRBJ1-1	CASSLTGTGVTEAFF	TGTGCCAGCAGTTTAACCGGGACAGGGGTCACTGAAGCTTTCTTT
TRBV19	NA	NA	16	TRBJ1-5	CASSIVGAHSNQPQHF	TGTGCCAGTAGTATAGTTGGGGCACATAGCAATCAGCCCCAGCATTTT
TRBV4-2	many	TRBD2	20	TRBJ2-2	CASSSRKGVAGFEGTGELFF	TGTGCCAGCAGCTCCCGGAAGGGAGTAGCGGGGTTCGAGGGCACCGGGGAGCTGTTTTTT
TRBV12-3/TRBV12-4	NA	NA	13	TRBJ1-4	CASTLKGYEKLFF	TGTGCCAGCACACTAAAAGGTTACGAAAAACTGTTTTTT
TRBV19	NA	NA	14	TRBJ2-3	CASTSAVRTDTQYF	TGTGCCAGTACATCAGCGGTCCGCACAGATACGCAGTATTTT
TRBV9	NA	TRBD1	15	TRBJ1-1	CASSALGQLNTEAFF	TGTGCCAGCAGCGCTCTGGGACAGTTGAACACTGAAGCTTTCTTT
TRBV28	NA	NA	15	TRBJ2-1	CASSLFGSNYNEQFF	TGTGCCAGCAGTTTATTCGGGAGCAACTACAATGAGCAGTTCTTC
TRBV9	NA	TRBD2	18	TRBJ2-1	CASSLFSGRPSSYNEQFF	TGTGCCAGCAGCCTCTTTAGCGGGAGGCCGAGCTCCTACAATGAGCAGTTCTTC
TRBV7-3	NA	NA	14	TRBJ2-1	CASSLSGSNNEQFF	TGTGCCAGCAGCTTAAGCGGGTCGAACAATGAGCAGTTCTTC
TRBV19	few	NA	15	TRBJ1-1	CATQLVAGGNTEAFF	TGTGCCACCCAACTTGTGGCAGGAGGGAACACTGAAGCTTTCTTT
TRBV9	NA	TRBD2	16	TRBJ2-7	CASSPYKTSGLYEQYF	TGTGCCAGCAGCCCTTACAAGACTAGCGGCTTGTACGAGCAGTACTTC
TRBV25-1	NA	NA	16	TRBJ2-2	CASSELGAYGTGELFF	TGTGCCAGCAGTGAGTTGGGGGCGTACGGCACCGGGGAGCTGTTTTTT
TRBV18	NA	TRBD2	16	TRBJ2-3	CASSPLAGGLSDTQYF	TGTGCCAGCTCACCATTAGCGGGAGGACTTTCAGATACGCAGTATTTT
TRBV6-5	NA	NA	16	TRBJ1-3	CASSSYGLDSGNTIYF	TGTGCCAGCAGTTCCTACGGCCTAGACTCTGGAAACACCATATATTTT
TRBV3-1/TRBV3-2	NA	TRBD2	16	TRBJ2-3	CASSSGTSGSTDTQYF	TGTGCCAGCAGCTCAGGGACTAGCGGGAGCACAGATACGCAGTATTTT
TRBV7-9	NA	TRBD1	18	TRBJ2-7	CASSLVSGYRAGGYEQYF	TGTGCCAGCAGCTTAGTCTCGGGTTATAGGGCAGGGGGATACGAGCAGTACTTC
TRBV7-9	NA	TRBD2	18	TRBJ2-1	CASSPPGSGGANYNEQFF	TGTGCCAGCAGCCCCCCGGGAAGCGGGGGGGCCAACTACAATGAGCAGTTCTTC
TRBV6-4	NA	TRBD2	13	TRBJ2-1	CASSPTSKDEQFF	TGTGCCAGCAGTCCGACTAGCAAGGATGAGCAGTTCTTC
TRBV9	NA	TRBD2	15	TRBJ2-1	CASTLSGSPSNEQFF	TGTGCCAGCACCCTTAGCGGGAGTCCTAGCAATGAGCAGTTCTTC
TRBV3-1/TRBV3-2	NA	NA	13	TRBJ2-5	CASSLREAETQYF	TGTGCCAGCAGCCTGAGAGAAGCGGAGACCCAGTACTTC
TRBV28	once	NA	12	TRBJ2-7	CASSLVGGGQYF	TGTGCCAGCAGTTTAGTTGGCGGTGGGCAGTACTTC
TRBV7-8	NA	NA	13	TRBJ2-7	CASCPGRTYEQYF	TGTGCCAGCTGCCCGGGTAGAACCTACGAGCAGTACTTC
TRBV18	NA	TRBD1	13	TRBJ1-2	CASSPPGQGTRAF	TGTGCCAGCTCACCACCGGGACAGGGGACCAGAGCCTTC
TRBV19	once	TRBD2	15	TRBJ2-1	CASGIIAGGDNEQFF	TGTGCCAGCGGGATTATAGCGGGAGGGGACAATGAGCAGTTCTTC
TRBV29-1	NA	TRBD2	14	TRBJ2-7	CSVASSGFSYEQYF	TGCAGCGTTGCTTCTAGCGGGTTTTCCTACGAGCAGTACTTC
TRBV2	NA	TRBD2	15	TRBJ2-1	CASSGEEAGVSEQFF	TGTGCCAGCAGTGGGGAGGAAGCGGGAGTAAGTGAGCAGTTCTTC
TRBV5-8	NA	TRBD1	15	TRBJ1-6	CASSLGATGAFRLHF	TGTGCCAGCAGCTTGGGGGCGACAGGGGCATTTCGCCTCCACTTT
TRBV3-1/TRBV3-2	NA	NA	15	TRBJ1-1	CASSLGGGLGTEAFF	TGTGCCAGCAGCCTCGGGGGGGGGCTGGGCACTGAAGCTTTCTTT
TRBV5-4	NA	NA	12	TRBJ1-1	CASSDGDTEAFF	TGTGCCAGCAGCGACGGAGACACTGAAGCTTTCTTT